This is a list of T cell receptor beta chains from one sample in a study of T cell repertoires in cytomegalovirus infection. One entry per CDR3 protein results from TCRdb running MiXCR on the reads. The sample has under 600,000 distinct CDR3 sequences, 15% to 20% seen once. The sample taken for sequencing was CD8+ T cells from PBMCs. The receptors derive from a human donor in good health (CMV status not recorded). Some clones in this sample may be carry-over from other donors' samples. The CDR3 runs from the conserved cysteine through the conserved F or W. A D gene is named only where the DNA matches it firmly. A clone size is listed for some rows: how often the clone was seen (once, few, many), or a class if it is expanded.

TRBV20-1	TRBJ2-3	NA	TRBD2	CSARDLGERGVTDTQYF	TGCAGTGCTAGAGATCTCGGCGAGCGGGGGGTCACAGATACGCAGTATTTT
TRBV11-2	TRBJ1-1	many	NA	CASSLDGEVINEAFF	TGTGCCAGCAGCTTAGATGGAGAGGTCATCAATGAAGCTTTCTTT
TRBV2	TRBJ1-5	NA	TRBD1	CASSAQEGAVGQPQHF	TGTGCCAGCAGTGCCCAAGAGGGGGCCGTGGGTCAGCCCCAGCATTTT
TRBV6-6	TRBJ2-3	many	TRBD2	CASSYAEVAGGPSTDTQYF	TGTGCCAGCAGTTACGCCGAGGTAGCGGGAGGGCCCAGCACAGATACGCAGTATTTT
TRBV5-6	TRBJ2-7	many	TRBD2	CASSLALAGYFSYEQYF	TGTGCCAGCAGCTTGGCCTTAGCGGGTTATTTCTCCTACGAGCAGTACTTC
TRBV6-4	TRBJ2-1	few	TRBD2	CASSETSGGRNEQFF	TGTGCCAGCAGTGAGACTAGCGGGGGGCGCAATGAGCAGTTCTTC
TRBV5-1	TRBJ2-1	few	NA	CASSSPGIRNEQFF	TGCGCCAGCAGCTCCCCGGGAATTCGGAATGAGCAGTTCTTC
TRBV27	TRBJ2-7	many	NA	CASSFRGSAYEQYF	TGTGCCAGCAGTTTTAGGGGGTCCGCCTACGAGCAGTACTTC
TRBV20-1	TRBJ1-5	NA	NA	CSASRTDRYSNQPQHF	TGCAGTGCTTCTCGGACAGACCGTTATAGCAATCAGCCCCAGCATTTT
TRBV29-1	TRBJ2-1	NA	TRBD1	CSVWAGGDYNEQFF	TGCAGCGTTTGGGCAGGGGGCGACTACAATGAGCAGTTCTTC
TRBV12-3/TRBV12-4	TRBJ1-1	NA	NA	CASSPPGGFNTEAFF	TGTGCCAGCAGCCCCCCTGGGGGCTTTAACACTGAAGCTTTCTTT
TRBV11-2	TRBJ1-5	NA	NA	CASSLDGDTYQPQHF	TGTGCCAGCAGCTTAGACGGGGACACCTATCAGCCCCAGCATTTT
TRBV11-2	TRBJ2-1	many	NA	CASTLNGWGANNEQFF	TGTGCCAGCACCCTCAATGGATGGGGGGCTAACAATGAGCAGTTCTTC